Listed below are T cell receptor beta chains from one sample, sequenced in a study of response to subunit inactivated influenza vaccine. TCRdb used MiXCR to reprocess the RT-PCR reads, holding one entry per CDR3 protein. The sample lists roughly 160,000 distinct CDR3 sequences, around a tenth seen once, with roughly a third in the top ten. Sequencing was performed on CD8+ T cells sorted from PBMCs, taken 23 to 25 months after vaccination. These receptors were obtained from a man between 45 and 75 years old who received an inactivated influenza vaccine. Both conserved end residues are part of each CDR3. A D gene is named only where the DNA matches it firmly. Only part of the rows carry a size: once, few, many, or a class if the clone is expanded.

DNA	CDR3	size	D	J	V
TGTGCCACCAGCAGAGATCGTAGGGGGGGGGCCAATGAGCAGTTCTTC	CATSRDRRGGANEQFF	few	NA	TRBJ2-1	TRBV15
TGTGCCAGCAGCAGGGGGGGTCTACAGGTCGCCAAAAACATTCAGTACTTC	CASSRGGLQVAKNIQYF	few	NA	TRBJ2-4	TRBV11-2
TGTGCCAGCAGTCCTGGGGTGAGTTACAATGAGCAGTTCTTC	CASSPGVSYNEQFF	few	NA	TRBJ2-1	TRBV12-3/TRBV12-4
TGCGCCAGCAGCCAGTCTTTGGCCCTTGAAGCTTTCTTT	CASSQSLALEAFF	many	NA	TRBJ1-1	TRBV4-1
TGTGCCAGCAGCACACTAGTCACCGGGGAGCTGTTTTTT	CASSTLVTGELFF	few	NA	TRBJ2-2	TRBV7-3
TGTGCCAGCAGCCCCCGGTACCCTAGCGCCGCCAAAAACATTCAGTACTTC	CASSPRYPSAAKNIQYF	many	NA	TRBJ2-4	TRBV7-4
TGTGCCAGCAGACGATACGGGACACAGCCCACCGGGGAGCTGTTTTTT	CASRRYGTQPTGELFF	many	NA	TRBJ2-2	TRBV6-2/TRBV6-3
TGTGCCAGCAGCCCTTGGGCAGGGGCTAACTATGGCTACACCTTC	CASSPWAGANYGYTF	NA	NA	TRBJ1-2	TRBV7-9
TGCAGTGCCCACAGGGGTTTGACGGAGCAGTACTTC	CSAHRGLTEQYF	many	TRBD1	TRBJ2-7	TRBV20-1
TGTGCCAGCAGCCCCGGCAGGTCCTACAATGAGCAGTTCTTC	CASSPGRSYNEQFF	NA	NA	TRBJ2-1	TRBV13
TGTGCCAGCAGCTTAGAGGTTTACCAAGAGACCCAGTACTTC	CASSLEVYQETQYF	many	NA	TRBJ2-5	TRBV11-2
TGTGCCAGCAAGTTCCGGGGCACAGATACGCAGTATTTT	CASKFRGTDTQYF	NA	NA	TRBJ2-3	TRBV6-5
TGTGCCAGCAGCAGTAGAGGGGGCGAGCAGTACTTC	CASSSRGGEQYF	few	NA	TRBJ2-7	TRBV25-1
TGTGCCAGCAGCGAGGGGACTAGCGGGAGAATCTACGAGCAGTACTTC	CASSEGTSGRIYEQYF	NA	NA	TRBJ2-7	TRBV21-1
TGCGCCAGCAGCCAAGGACTAGCGGGAGGTGTCTACGAGCAGTACTTC	CASSQGLAGGVYEQYF	many	TRBD2	TRBJ2-7	TRBV4-3
TGTGCCAGCAGGGAGCGGTGGGATGAGCAGTTCTTC	CASRERWDEQFF	many	NA	TRBJ2-1	TRBV7-2
TGTGCCAGCGCCTCCGGGAGGACAGATACGCAGTATTTT	CASASGRTDTQYF	few	TRBD2	TRBJ2-3	TRBV6-1
TGCAGTGCCTCCGGGACTAGTATCCTTAAGAGTTCCTACAATGAGCAGTTCTTC	CSASGTSILKSSYNEQFF	few	TRBD2	TRBJ2-1	TRBV20-1
TGTGCCAGCAGCTTAAATCCCGGGGAGACCCAGTACTTC	CASSLNPGETQYF	once	NA	TRBJ2-5	TRBV13
TGTGCCAGCAGTTACTCGAGGGGCAACACAGATACGCAGTATTTT	CASSYSRGNTDTQYF	NA	NA	TRBJ2-3	TRBV6-5
TGTGCCAGCAGCGTATCTAGCGGGGGGATAAATGAGCAGTTCTTC	CASSVSSGGINEQFF	NA	TRBD2	TRBJ2-1	TRBV5-5